These 3 T cell receptor beta chains were all obtained from the same sample, sequenced in a study of CD8 T cells in ankylosing spondylitis. For these TCRs, the target antigens are not known. TCRdb fed the 5' RACE reads into MiXCR, producing one record per CDR3 protein. Of roughly 370,000 distinct CDR3 sequences listed, about 20% are singletons. Overall study findings and caveats: Typical of ankylosing spondylitis blood, it appeared, was a TCR beta motif of under 10 highly homologous variants.

The specimen sequenced was blood, either unsorted or a sorted T cell fraction (not recorded which). The receptors come from a male donor with ankylosing spondylitis.

The chain links TRBV25-1 to TRBJ1-4, with D possibly matching TRBD1 (5 bases). Trimming removed 6 bases at V and 8 bases at J, with 13 bases between. This CDR3 has 13 residues. Per germline, CDR1 MGHDK and CDR2 SYGVNS. In DNA form, the CDR3 reads TGTGCCAGCAGGGGCAGGGCTGGAGAAAAACTGTTTTTT. It codes for CASRGRAGEKLFF.

This clonotype was counted a few times. The chain employs TRBV6-5 and TRBJ1-4; D is possibly TRBD1 (5 bases). The CDR3 contains 17 residues. CDR1 and CDR2 from the germline V gene are MNHEY and SVGAGI. V dropped 2 bases and J dropped 8 bases, with 21 bases sitting between them. The CDR3 loop is CASSYQPPGRVREKLFF. In DNA form, the CDR3 reads TGTGCCAGCAGTTACCAGCCACCGGGACGGGTCAGGGAAAAACTGTTTTTT.

This clonotype came up a few times. This rearrangement joins TRBV12-3 or TRBV12-4 to TRBJ2-2; 8 bases fit TRBD2. V dropped 3 bases and J dropped 1; count of bases not matched to a gene: 7. This CDR3 has 17 residues. CDR3 bases: TGTGCCAGCAGTTTCTCGGGGAGCGGGAGGAACACCGGGGAGCTGTTTTTT. Translating gives CASSFSGSGRNTGELFF.